This T cell receptor (beta chain) was retrieved from a study of T cell responses to AZD1222 COVID-19 vaccine (dated by TCRdb to about 2021). About the study as a whole: AZD1222 recipients with second doses at about 4 weeks or about 12 weeks were pooled, because spike-specific TCR depth and breadth did not differ between schedules. A total of approximately 240 trial participants underwent TCR sequencing, of whom about 200 received two doses of AZD1222 and around 26 received two doses of the MenACWY control vaccine. Enrollment into the trials was organized by age into subgroups of 18-55, 56-69 and 70-plus years, and those subgroups contained roughly 150, 30 and 60 TCR-sequenced participants, respectively. Overall study outcomes, separate from this receptor: Only six AZD1222 recipients were SARS-CoV-2 seropositive at baseline, limiting conclusions about previously exposed vaccinees. The 56-69-year group was small, and its depth increase did not reach significance, likely because of low power. No day 14 peak-response samples were available, so repertoires were characterized only after the peak T cell response. Participants were mostly white British, with more females than males. The authors suggested clonal diversity may have been underestimated. Nearly half of unique spike-specific TCRs reportedly recognized epitopes outside regions mutated in the B.1.351 and B.1.1.7 variants. Vaccine-associated CD4 TCRs spanned the whole spike protein, with dominant responses in regions 160-218 and 743-854. After two AZD1222 doses, both the breadth and the depth of spike-specific TCRs were significantly higher than at day 0 and than in MenACWY recipients.

From its cysteine to its phenylalanine, the CDR3 spans 14 amino acids. Kept here is only the CDR3 DNA, which spans 42 bases and is read in frame from base 1. CDR1 SGHAT and CDR2 FQNNGV were looked up in the germline V gene. V and J are trimmed by 3 bases and 10 bases, and the gene matches miss 9 bases of the junction. The CDR3 regions of human TCRbeta chains were subjected to immunosequencing. On the authors' methods: Repertoire TCRs were checked for matches against a reference library of SARS-CoV-2-specific TCRs that had been generated using the MIRA antigen-specificity platform. Breadth was defined as the fraction of unique TCRs that were SARS-CoV-2-associated, and depth was defined as the fraction of total T cells that were SARS-CoV-2-associated. Each spike-specific TCR was assigned to its reactive spike region and to a CD4 or CD8 class using the MIRA data. Log10-transformed breadth and depth values were compared by one-way ANOVA with Sidak's multiple comparisons tests. TCRdb retrieved this table from immuneACCESS and kept in-frame rearrangements only. Not all clones are present; in checked studies, unresolved V genes account for under half, and no reason is known for the remainder. V and J calls and clone size are given by that table; D and trimming were obtained from the DNA. The sample table shows 100,000 to 150,000 clones, and 88% are seen once. The ten largest clones capture about 7.9% of the sample.

This clone was seen a single time. The specificity of this receptor is unknown. One base away there is no much larger clone; base qualities are not given. The time point tag for this specimen amounts to: baseline before first vaccination. Samples from vaccinated people were obtained from the UK trials COV001 and COV002, which included a single-blind randomized controlled phase 2/3 trial of AZD1222 (ChAdOx1 nCoV-19) in healthy adults. Trial participant PBMC samples were collected at day 0 and day 28 after the second dose for TCRbeta chain sequencing. The input for sequencing was peripheral blood, taken on day 0 of AZD1222 vaccination. The chain couples TRBV11-2 to TRBJ2-1; 7 central bases correspond to TRBD2. The clonotype comes from an adult in good health. The DNA is TGTGCCAGCAGCTTGCGGGAGACCCTTGGAGAGCAGTTCTTC. Its translation is CASSLRETLGEQFF. The reference TRBV11-2 and TRBJ2-1 proteins fill in what lies around the CDR3, so the full variable domain reads EAGVAQSPRYKIIEKRQSVAFWCNPISGHATLYWYQQILGQGPKLLIQFQNNGVVDDSQLPKDRFSAERLKGVDSTLKIQPAKLEDSAVYLCASSLRETLGEQFFGPGTRLTVL.